A selection of T cell receptor beta chains follows, all from one sample in a study of T-cell memory formation after mild COVID-19. TCRdb reprocessed the 5' RACE reads via MiXCR and lists one record per CDR3 protein. The profile shows roughly 510,000 distinct CDR3 sequences, approximately 15% of them singletons. The sample consisted of PBMCs or a T cell subset sorted from them (not recorded which). These receptors were taken from an adult woman who had mild COVID-19 (a few samples of this study predate the infection). Cell type and time point are not known. Both conserved end residues are part of each CDR3. A D gene is named only where the DNA matches it firmly. Clone sizes are given selectively: once, few, many, or a class where the clone is expanded.

TRBJ2-2	-	-	TRBV11-2	TGTGCCAGAAGCTTAGGGTTTGGGGTAGCCGGGGAGCTGTTTTTT	CARSLGFGVAGELFF
TRBJ1-2	few	TRBD1	TRBV20-1	TGCAGTGCTAGAGACTCCCACGGACAGGGTTATGGCTACACCTTC	CSARDSHGQGYGYTF
TRBJ1-6	-	-	TRBV6-1	TGTGCCAGCGAGGGACGAGAAGGGTCACCCCTCCACTTT	CASEGREGSPLHF
TRBJ2-3	-	-	TRBV6-2/TRBV6-3	TGTGCCAGCAGTCTGACGCCAGTCACAGATACGCAGTATTTT	CASSLTPVTDTQYF
TRBJ1-2	-	-	TRBV6-5	TGTGCCAGCAGTTATTTCGGCAGCCTCTATGGCTACACCTTC	CASSYFGSLYGYTF
TRBJ1-4	few	TRBD1	TRBV7-2	TGTGCCAGCAGCTTAGCTGGACAGGGTATGGAAAAACTGTTTTTT	CASSLAGQGMEKLFF
TRBJ2-7	few	TRBD2	TRBV18	TGTGCCAGCTCTGGTAGCGGGAGTCCCTACGAGCAGTACTTC	CASSGSGSPYEQYF
TRBJ1-6	-	-	TRBV19	TGTGCCAGTAGTATAGATCAACTTCGAGACCGAGATAATTCACCCCTCCACTTT	CASSIDQLRDRDNSPLHF
TRBJ2-7	-	TRBD2	TRBV6-2/TRBV6-3	TGTGCCAGCAGTTACGGGCTAGCGGTACCCTCCTACGAGCAGTACTTC	CASSYGLAVPSYEQYF
TRBJ2-1	-	TRBD2	TRBV4-2	TGTGCCAGCAGCCAAGATAGAAGCGGGAGGGAGAATGAGCAGTTCTTC	CASSQDRSGRENEQFF
TRBJ2-1	few	-	TRBV7-2	TGTGCCAGCAGCTTAGCCGGCCAGTGGCCGTACAATGAGCAGTTCTTC	CASSLAGQWPYNEQFF
TRBJ2-2	-	TRBD2	TRBV5-1	TGCGCCAGTGGGATAGCGGGGAAGAACACCGGGGAGCTGTTTTTT	CASGIAGKNTGELFF
TRBJ2-3	-	TRBD1	TRBV12-3/TRBV12-4	TGTGCCAGCAGTACAGACAGGGGCCTGGATACGCAGTATTTT	CASSTDRGLDTQYF
TRBJ2-1	-	TRBD2	TRBV29-1	TGCAGCCTTACACGAGGGGTTGGGCGGGAGTCCTACAATGAGCAGTTCTTC	CSLTRGVGRESYNEQFF
TRBJ1-1	many	-	TRBV12-3/TRBV12-4	TGTGCCAGCAGTTTACTGCGCCCGGGGAACACTGAAGCTTTCTTT	CASSLLRPGNTEAFF
TRBJ2-5	-	TRBD1	TRBV7-9	TGTGCCAGCAGTTCGGGACAGGTGCTTGGAGAGACCCAGTACTTC	CASSSGQVLGETQYF
TRBJ2-1	few	-	TRBV11-3	TGTGCCAGCAGCCCTCCGGGGGAGCGATATTACAATGAGCAGTTCTTC	CASSPPGERYYNEQFF
TRBJ2-1	-	-	TRBV5-6	TGTGCCAGCAGCCCAACGGGACCGCACAGTAGTTTCCTAATCTACAATGAGCAGTTCTTC	CASSPTGPHSSFLIYNEQFF
TRBJ2-3	-	-	TRBV7-9	TGTGCCAGCAGCGACCGACTACAGGGTTCAACAGATACGCAGTATTTT	CASSDRLQGSTDTQYF
TRBJ2-2	few	-	TRBV7-2	TGTGCCAGCAGTACCGACAGGACGAACACCGGGGAGCTGTTTTTT	CASSTDRTNTGELFF
TRBJ1-1	-	-	TRBV5-1	TGCGCCAGCAGCTTGATCGGGTCCGGAGAAGGCTCTGAAGCTTTCTTT	CASSLIGSGEGSEAFF
TRBJ1-2	-	-	TRBV27	TGTGCCAGCAGTGCCGATACCCTGGGCTACACCTTC	CASSADTLGYTF
TRBJ2-3	-	-	TRBV3-1	TGTGCCAGCAGCTCGTCGGGGACCACAGATACGCAGTATTTT	CASSSSGTTDTQYF
TRBJ2-7	-	-	TRBV4-3	TGCGCCAGCAGCCCCCAATGGGGCGGCTCCTACGAGCAGTACTTC	CASSPQWGGSYEQYF
TRBJ1-2	-	TRBD1	TRBV5-6	TGTGCCAGCAGCTCGGCCGACAGGGCTGGCTACACCTTC	CASSSADRAGYTF
TRBJ2-7	-	TRBD1	TRBV5-1	TGCGCCAGCAGCTTTTCACCGGACAGGTTCTCCTACGAGCAGTACTTC	CASSFSPDRFSYEQYF
TRBJ2-5	-	TRBD2	TRBV2	TGTGCCAGCAGTGAAGTGGCTAGCGGGCGCTCGTACTTC	CASSEVASGRSYF
TRBJ2-2	-	-	TRBV5-1	TGCGCCAGCAGCTTCGGGGGCGTGAACACCGGGGAGCTGTTTTTT	CASSFGGVNTGELFF
TRBJ2-1	-	-	TRBV14	TGTGCCAGCAGCCAAGTAGCCCCTAATGGGTATGAGCAGTTCTTC	CASSQVAPNGYEQFF
TRBJ2-3	few	TRBD1	TRBV29-1	TGCAGCGCCGGAGGTGTAGGGGGCGACTCTCCAGATACGCAGTATTTT	CSAGGVGGDSPDTQYF
TRBJ2-3	-	TRBD1	TRBV7-9	TGTGCCAGCAGCTTAGCCCGGACAGGGGCAACAGATACGCAGTATTTT	CASSLARTGATDTQYF